These 7 T cell receptor beta chains originate from one sample sequenced in a study of OX40 agonist ivuxolimab in advanced cancers. The data were produced by immunoSEQ multiplex PCR, yet TCRdb's version contains in-frame clones alone and is incomplete. Among tens of thousands of clones listed, approximately 80% were seen once. Here the sequenced sample was CD4+ or CD8+ T cells sorted from blood, taken in a trial of the OX40 agonist ivuxolimab. These receptors were obtained from an adult with an advanced solid tumor such as melanoma, head and neck, liver or kidney cancer.

The rearrangement links TRBV5-6 to TRBJ1-4; 7 positions agree with TRBD1. V dropped 2 bases and J dropped 4; count of bases not matched to a gene: 11. The CDR3 spans 17 residues. CDR1 is SGHDT, CDR2 YYEEEE, per germline. CDR3 loop: CASSFYATGANNEKLFF. The CDR3 coding sequence is TGTGCCAGCAGCTTTTACGCCACAGGGGCTAATAATGAAAAACTGTTTTTT.

The table lists this clone with a few counts. This chain connects TRBV5-4 to TRBJ1-1; D unresolved. This CDR3 comprises 12 residues. The germline V gene has CDR1 SGHNT and CDR2 YYREEE (reference sequence). The V and J ends lost 3 bases and 3 bases respectively, with 6 bases between them. The CDR3 loop reads CASSSRYTEAFF. The CDR3 DNA reads TGTGCCAGCAGCTCACGATACACTGAAGCTTTCTTT.

The chain uses TRBV7-8 and TRBJ1-2; D gene uncertain. V shed 1 base and J shed 3 bases, with 12 bases lying between them. The CDR3 spans 15 residues. Germline CDR1 and CDR2: SGHVS and FQNEAQ. CDR3: CASSLVGSGDYGYTF. The CDR3 DNA sequence: TGTGCCAGCAGCTTAGTAGGCAGCGGGGACTATGGCTACACCTTC.

The rearrangement uses TRBV7-9 and TRBJ2-7; the match to TRBD2 covers 11 bases. Losses at the gene ends were 6 bases for V and 4 bases for J; bases not matched to a gene: 11. Germline assignment: CDR1 SEHNR and CDR2 FQNEAQ (reference sequence). This CDR3 contains 16 residues. CDR3 coding DNA: TGTGCCAGCAGTCTAACCTCCGGGACTAGCGGTTACGAGCAGTACTTC. This translates into CASSLTSGTSGYEQYF.

The chain joins TRBV23-1 to TRBJ2-1; TRBD2 matches 7 bases. TRBV23-1 is assigned to the ORF class and has an uncertain function. With 4 bases clipped from V and 0 bases from J, the junction kept 9 bases outside the gene matches. The CDR3 loop spans 17 amino acids. The CDR3 DNA is TGCGCCAGCAGTCCCTTAGGAGCGGGGAGCTCCTACAATGAGCAGTTCTTC. The encoded protein is CASSPLGAGSSYNEQFF.

This clone was detected a few times. The V gene is TRBV5-6, the J gene TRBJ1-1, with 8 bases lining up with TRBD1. This CDR3 region has 16 residues. The germline V gene encodes CDR1 SGHDT and CDR2 YYEEEE. V was clipped by 0 bases and J by 1 base; unmatched bases: 5. The CDR3 loop reads CASSLGDRYKNTEAFF. The DNA of the CDR3 is TGTGCCAGCAGCTTGGGGGACAGGTATAAGAACACTGAAGCTTTCTTT.

This clone was picked up one time. This chain links TRBV15 with TRBJ2-1; tentative D call: TRBD1 (6 bases). This CDR3 contains 16 residues. V lost 8 bases and J lost 1, with 18 bases in between. Germline V lookup: CDR1 LNHNV, CDR2 YYDKDF (reference sequence). The CDR3, as DNA: TGTGCCACCGTACAGGGAGACGCGGGTTCCTACAATGAGCAGTTCTTC. Residues: CATVQGDAGSYNEQFF.